The entry that follows covers one T cell receptor (beta chain) sequence. It has no known antigen specificity. No qualities accompany the bases; no much larger clone lies one base away. The cysteine opens and the phenylalanine closes a CDR3 of 18 amino acids. Only CDR3 DNA is held: 54 bases, read in frame from base 1. V is shortened by 3 bases, J by 0 bases, and the region joining them spans 18 bases. As encoded in the germline V gene (reference sequence), CDR1 is PRHDT while CDR2 is FYEKMQ. TCRbeta CDR3 regions were amplified from genomic DNA using the immunoSEQ Assay, a bias-controlled multiplex PCR. The original pipeline was this. Within the assay, amplification of reference gene primers was used to estimate how many nucleated cells each sample contained. To quantify the absolute abundance of each unique TCRbeta CDR3 rearrangement, sequence reads were collapsed and filtered. For each sample, productive Simpson clonality was calculated as the square root of Simpson's diversity index across productive rearrangements. Not all clones reach the TCRdb copy of this immuneACCESS table, which keeps in-frame sequences only. Checked studies attribute under half of the gap to unresolved V genes and leave the rest unexplained. V and J calls and clone size are copied from that table; D and trimming were computed from the DNA. The sample table lists under 200,000 clones, roughly 86% of them with a count of one. The ten largest clones add up to about 0.6% of the sample.

These data come from a study of blood T cell repertoires in COVID-19 (TCRdb year 2020). Turning to the overall study: The collaborator samples originated in the United States, Italy and Spain and spanned the acute and convalescent phases of COVID-19. The prospective study material was composed of cDNA or gDNA derived from T cells, B-cell-depleted T cells, or PBMCs. Deeply sampled blood TCRbeta repertoires from subjects exposed to, actively infected with, or recovered from COVID-19 were included in the dataset. The repertoires were made available in a free public database intended to serve as a resource for research on the immune response to SARS-CoV-2. Samples were obtained from the ongoing ImmuneRACE study (first 160 participants) and from roughly 1,300 subjects provided by 6 global collaborators. Sample metadata almost always included a de-identified subject ID, COVID-19 status, age in years and sex. HLA class I and class II types, where available, came from metadata supplied by the sample provider rather than from assay-based typing. The study at large found these results: The amount of clinical and demographic metadata varied by source and participant and was provided uncurated.

At one collaborating source in Seattle, patients were enrolled during active infection and were followed longitudinally through the course of disease. The collaborating institutions used their own protocols to collect whole blood in K2EDTA tubes. For TCRbeta analysis, collaborators shipped samples in one of three forms: frozen whole blood, isolated PBMCs, or DNA extracted from either of those sample types. The sequence was obtained from a man in his sixties with COVID-19, enrolled during active disease. What was sequenced was peripheral blood. In this chain, TRBV13 is recombined with TRBJ2-1; TRBD2 is possibly the D segment (6 matching bases). The CDR3 has the sequence CASSFLSSGFSSYNEQFF. In nucleotides, the sequence is TGTGCCAGCAGCTTCTTATCAAGCGGGTTTAGCTCCTACAATGAGCAGTTCTTC. Joined to the reference TRBV13 and TRBJ2-1 proteins, this CDR3 gives the full variable domain: AAGVIQSPRHLIKEKRETATLKCYPIPRHDTVYWYQQGPGQDPQFLISFYEKMQSDKGSIPDRFSAQQFSDYHSELNMSSLELGDSALYFCASSFLSSGFSSYNEQFFGPGTRLTVL.